This T cell receptor (beta chain) comes out of a study of blood T cell repertoires in COVID-19 (dated by TCRdb to about 2020). Broadly, across the study: Samples covering the acute and convalescent phases of COVID-19 were provided by collaborators in the United States, Italy and Spain. A freely available public database, intended as a resource for researchers studying the immune response to SARS-CoV-2, is where the repertoires were released. The sample metadata nearly always contained a de-identified subject ID, COVID-19 status, age in years and sex. Deeply sampled blood TCRbeta repertoires from subjects exposed to, actively infected with, or recovered from COVID-19 were included in the dataset. HLA class I and class II types, where available, came from metadata supplied by the sample provider rather than from assay-based typing. The samples were drawn from the first 160 participants of the ongoing ImmuneRACE study and from roughly 1,300 subjects provided by 6 global collaborators. The material from the prospective study consisted of cDNA or gDNA derived from T cells, B-cell-depleted T cells, or PBMCs.

In the prospective study, participants were roughly 18 to 95 years old, resided in 24 geographic areas of the United States, and were enrolled through a virtual design. In the prospective study, cohorts were assigned on the basis of participant-reported clinical history obtained from a screening survey and a study questionnaire. ImmuneRACE Cohort 3 recovered participants were defined by two consecutive negative NP/OP PCR tests, healthcare professional clearance, or symptom resolution. In the prospective study, mobile phlebotomists collected whole blood, serum and a nasopharyngeal or oropharyngeal swab from each participant. Prospective study participants could optionally give additional blood draws and questionnaires over an approximately 2-month period. Before DNA extraction, blood samples from the prospective study were shipped at room temperature or frozen. The full study reports these points: The quantity of clinical and demographic metadata differed by source and by participant and was supplied without curation.

Spanning cysteine to phenylalanine, the CDR3 consists of 13 amino acids. Only the CDR3 region is kept as DNA, spanning 39 bases read in frame from base 1. The junction shows trimming of 2 bases on V and 5 bases on J, plus 9 bases between the germline ends. CDR1 and CDR2 (SGHDN, FVKESK) derive from the germline V gene. TCRbeta CDR3 regions were amplified from genomic DNA by means of the immunoSEQ Assay, a bias-controlled multiplex PCR. The authors' pipeline ran thus. The number of nucleated cells in each sample was estimated by amplification of reference gene primers within the assay. To quantify the absolute abundance of each unique TCRbeta CDR3 rearrangement, sequence reads were collapsed and filtered. For each sample, productive Simpson clonality was calculated as the square root of Simpson's diversity index over productive rearrangements. Here the immuneACCESS table is served through TCRdb, limited to in-frame sequences with V and J called. Missing clones are a known gap in these copies; in checked studies unresolved V genes cover under half, and the rest lacks a known reason. That table supplies the V and J calls and clone size; D and trimming were determined from the DNA. A total of about 330,000 clones appear in this sample, 92% of them only once. About 18% of the sample is in the top ten clones.

Regarding this clone: Its target antigen remains unknown. Base qualities are not provided; no much larger clone lies one nucleotide away.

The chain employs TRBV14 and TRBJ1-1; the D gene remains uncertain. This sequence originates from a woman in her thirties who had recovered from COVID-19. The sample was PBMCs or T cells enriched from blood (not recorded which). The sequenced DNA is TGTGCCAGCAGCCAAACCCGGGATACTGAAGCTTTCTTT. This gives the protein CASSQTRDTEAFF.